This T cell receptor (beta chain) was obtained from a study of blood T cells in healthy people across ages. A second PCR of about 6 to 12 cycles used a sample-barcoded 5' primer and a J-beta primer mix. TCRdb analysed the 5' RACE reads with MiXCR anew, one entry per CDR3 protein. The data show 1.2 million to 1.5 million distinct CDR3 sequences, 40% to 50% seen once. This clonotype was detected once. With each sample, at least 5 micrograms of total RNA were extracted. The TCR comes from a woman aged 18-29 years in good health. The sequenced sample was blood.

The CDR3 DNA follows: TGTGCCAGCAGCCCCGGCGTGCCGGATGCGCAGTATTTT. Residues: CASSPGVPDAQYF. J is TRBJ2-3 and V is TRBV2; D uncertain. Trimming took 6 bases from V and 10 from J, leaving 17 bases between them. This CDR3 spans 13 amino acids. Germline V gene sequence: CDR1 SNHLY, CDR2 FYNNEI.